The 9 T cell receptor beta chains below were found in one sample sequenced in a study of cytomegalovirus exposure and HLA in healthy donors. PCR used 60 Vbeta primers and 13 Jbeta primers. Clones were sequenced by immunoSEQ multiplex PCR, and TCRdb holds only the in-frame ones, with some missing. The table records around 120,000 clones, roughly 80% of them present only once. The sequenced sample was PBMCs. The receptors stem from a boy aged 5-17 years in good health and CMV-seronegative.

The rearrangement joins TRBV27 to TRBJ1-1; D remains unclear. Germline V gene sequence: CDR1 MNHEY, CDR2 SMNVEV (reference sequence). The CDR3 loop spans 16 amino acids. V was clipped by 6 bases and J by 1 base, with 18 bases between them. This chain's CDR3 is CASRRNRSVKNTEAFF. In DNA form, the CDR3 reads TGTGCCAGCAGACGCAACCGGTCTGTAAAGAACACTGAAGCTTTCTTT.

The rearrangement joins TRBV5-6 to TRBJ2-2, with 8 bases aligning to TRBD1. There are 15 residues in the CDR3. The trim removed 4 bases at V and 4 bases at J, leaving 6 bases unmatched. CDR1 SGHDT and CDR2 YYEEEE come from the germline V gene. The CDR3: CASSRTGYGTGELFF. The CDR3 nucleotides are TGTGCCAGCAGCCGGACAGGGTACGGCACCGGGGAGCTGTTTTTT.

The gene calls are TRBV29-1 and TRBJ2-4; 7 bases map to TRBD1. Trimming cost V 6 bases and J 0 bases; bases outside gene matches: 11. The CDR3 runs to 16 residues. From germline, CDR1 is SQVTM and CDR2 ANQGSEA. The CDR3, as DNA: TGCAGCGTCGCACCGGGACAGAAGATAGCCAAAAACATTCAGTACTTC. It encodes CSVAPGQKIAKNIQYF.

The chain joins TRBV29-1 to TRBJ2-1, with 9 bases matching TRBD1. This CDR3 comprises 13 residues. Trimming at V came to 7 bases and at J to 2 bases, leaving 3 bases not matched to a gene. Germline loops: CDR1 SQVTM, CDR2 ANQGSEA. CDR3 bases: TGCAGCGCTCGGACAGGGGCCTACAATGAGCAGTTCTTC. Encoded protein: CSARTGAYNEQFF.

V and J are TRBV30 and TRBJ1-5, with D possibly being TRBD1 (6 bases). The CDR3 extends over 16 amino acids. Germline CDR1 is GTSNPN and CDR2 is SVGIG (reference sequence). Trimming shortened V by 6 bases and J by 2 bases, and 20 bases separated the two germline ends. For the CDR3, the DNA is TGTGCCTGCGGAGAAACCCCGGGGGGCGGCAATCAGCCCCAGCATTTT. It yields the protein CACGETPGGGNQPQHF.

The chain combines TRBV2 with TRBJ2-7, with 8 bases aligning to TRBD2. Trimming cost V 6 bases and J 0 bases; bases outside gene matches: 13. The germline CDR1 and CDR2 sequences are SNHLY and FYNNEI. This CDR3 is 17 amino acids long. The CDR3 nucleotides read TGTGCCAGCAGCCCAAGGTGGGGCGGGAGGACCTCCTACGAGCAGTACTTC. This translates into CASSPRWGGRTSYEQYF. Full variable domain (remainder filled in from reference TRBV2 and TRBJ2-7): EPEVTQTPSHQVTQMGQEVILRCVPISNHLYFYWYRQILGQKVEFLVSFYNNEISEKSEIFDDQFSVERPDGSNFTLKIRSTKLEDSAMYFCASSPRWGGRTSYEQYFGPGTRLTVT.

This chain uses TRBV19 with TRBJ2-1; 9 bases are shared with TRBD2. Germline V gene data show CDR1 as LNHDA and CDR2 as SQIVND (reference sequence). The CDR3 covers 16 residues. V shed 6 bases, J shed 4 bases, and the junction held 10 bases outside the gene matches. The CDR3 nucleotides read TGTGCCAGTAGATCTCTTAGCGGGAGCGGTTACAATGAGCAGTTCTTC. Its protein is CASRSLSGSGYNEQFF.

The rearrangement uses TRBV2 and TRBJ2-3; no definite D call. The CDR3 is 11 residues long. Trimming took 7 bases from V and 7 from J, leaving 9 bases between them. The germline CDR1 and CDR2 sequences are SNHLY and FYNNEI. CDR3 protein: CASTLQNTQYF. The DNA of the CDR3 is TGTGCCAGCACCCTCCAGAATACGCAGTATTTT.

Regarding this clone: Germline is not matched at one junction end, which may reflect a read error. CDR3: CASSLEANYGYTF. CDR3 bases: TGCGCCAGCAGCTTGGAGGCAAACTATGGCTACACTTTC. The gene calls are TRBV5-1 and TRBJ1-2; D is unclear. This CDR3 is 13 amino acids long. CDR1 SGHRS and CDR2 YFSETQ come from the germline V gene.